This T cell receptor (beta chain) was observed in a study of shared clonotypes between healthy human individuals. This clone was counted a single time. The germline V gene encodes CDR1 SGHDT and CDR2 YYEEEE. The CDR3 has 13 amino acids. The germline V and J ends were trimmed by 4 bases and 4 bases, with 12 bases remaining between them. Profiling relied on immunoSEQ multiplex PCR, and the TCRdb table lists in-frame clones only, not all of them. This sample has roughly 1,500,000 clones, with approximately 98.5% found just once. The origin of this receptor is a man aged 30-40 years in good health. This sequence joins TRBV5-6 and TRBJ2-7; D uncertain. The sequenced sample consisted of naive CD4+ T cells sorted from blood. Subset defined: CD45RA+ positively selected. The CDR3 coding sequence is TGTGCCAGCAGCCTGGAACGGCCGTACGAGCAGTACTTC. It codes for CASSLERPYEQYF.